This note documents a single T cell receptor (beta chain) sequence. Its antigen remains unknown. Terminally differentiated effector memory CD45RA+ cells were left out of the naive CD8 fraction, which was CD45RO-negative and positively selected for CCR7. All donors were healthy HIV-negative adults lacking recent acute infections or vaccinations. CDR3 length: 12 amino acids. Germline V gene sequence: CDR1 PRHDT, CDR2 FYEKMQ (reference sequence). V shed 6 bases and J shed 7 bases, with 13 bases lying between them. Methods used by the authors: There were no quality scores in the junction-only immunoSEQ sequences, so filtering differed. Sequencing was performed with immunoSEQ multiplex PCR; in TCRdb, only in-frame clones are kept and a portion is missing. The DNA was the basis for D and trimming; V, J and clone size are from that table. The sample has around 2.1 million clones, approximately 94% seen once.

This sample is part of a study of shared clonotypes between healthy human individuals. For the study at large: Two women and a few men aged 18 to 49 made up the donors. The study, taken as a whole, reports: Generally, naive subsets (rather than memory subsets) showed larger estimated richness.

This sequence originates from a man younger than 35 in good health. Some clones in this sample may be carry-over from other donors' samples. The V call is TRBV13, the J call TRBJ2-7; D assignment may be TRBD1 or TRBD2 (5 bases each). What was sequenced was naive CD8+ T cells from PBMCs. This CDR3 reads CASRRGVREQYF. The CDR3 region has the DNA TGTGCCAGCAGAAGAGGGGTAAGGGAGCAGTACTTC.